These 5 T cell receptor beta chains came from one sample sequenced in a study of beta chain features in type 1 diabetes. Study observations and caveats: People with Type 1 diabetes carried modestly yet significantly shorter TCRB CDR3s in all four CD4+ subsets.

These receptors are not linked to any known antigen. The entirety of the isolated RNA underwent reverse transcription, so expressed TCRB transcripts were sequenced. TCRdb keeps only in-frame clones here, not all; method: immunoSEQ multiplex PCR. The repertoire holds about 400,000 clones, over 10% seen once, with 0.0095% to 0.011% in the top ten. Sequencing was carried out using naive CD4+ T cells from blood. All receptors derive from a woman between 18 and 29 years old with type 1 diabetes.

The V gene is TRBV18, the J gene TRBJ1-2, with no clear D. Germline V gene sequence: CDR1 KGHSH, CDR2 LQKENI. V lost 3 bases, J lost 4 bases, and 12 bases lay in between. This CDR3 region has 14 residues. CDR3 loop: CASSPRMEGYGYTF. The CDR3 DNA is TGTGCCAGCTCACCGAGGATGGAGGGCTATGGCTACACCTTC.

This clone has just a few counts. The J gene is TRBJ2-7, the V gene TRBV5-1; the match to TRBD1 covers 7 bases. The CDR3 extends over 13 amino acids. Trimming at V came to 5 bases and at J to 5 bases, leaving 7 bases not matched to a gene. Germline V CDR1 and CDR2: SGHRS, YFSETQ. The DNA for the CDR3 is TGCGCCAGCAGACGCGACAGGGCCGACGAGCAGTACTTC. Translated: CASRRDRADEQYF.

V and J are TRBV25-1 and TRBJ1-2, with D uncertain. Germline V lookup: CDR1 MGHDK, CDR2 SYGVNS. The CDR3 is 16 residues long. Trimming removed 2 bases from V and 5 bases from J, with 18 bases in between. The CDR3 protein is CASSELDEGRLYGYTF. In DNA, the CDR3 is TGTGCCAGCAGTGAACTCGATGAGGGAAGGCTTTATGGCTACACCTTC.

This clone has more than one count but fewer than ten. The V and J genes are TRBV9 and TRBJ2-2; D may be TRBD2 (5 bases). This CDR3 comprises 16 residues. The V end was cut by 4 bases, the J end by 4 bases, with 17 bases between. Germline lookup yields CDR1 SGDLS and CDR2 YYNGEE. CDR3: CASSPSTRGRTGELFF. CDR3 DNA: TGTGCCAGCAGCCCCAGTACGCGAGGGCGCACCGGGGAGCTGTTTTTT.

CDR3: CASRDAGDSYEQYF. CDR3 bases: TGTGCCAGTCGAGACGCCGGGGACTCCTACGAGCAGTACTTC. The rearrangement joins TRBV19 to TRBJ2-7; D possibly corresponds to TRBD2 (5 bases). The CDR3 is made up of 14 amino acids. V dropped 8 bases and J dropped 0 bases, with 14 bases sitting between them. The germline V gene encodes CDR1 LNHDA and CDR2 SQIVND (reference sequence).